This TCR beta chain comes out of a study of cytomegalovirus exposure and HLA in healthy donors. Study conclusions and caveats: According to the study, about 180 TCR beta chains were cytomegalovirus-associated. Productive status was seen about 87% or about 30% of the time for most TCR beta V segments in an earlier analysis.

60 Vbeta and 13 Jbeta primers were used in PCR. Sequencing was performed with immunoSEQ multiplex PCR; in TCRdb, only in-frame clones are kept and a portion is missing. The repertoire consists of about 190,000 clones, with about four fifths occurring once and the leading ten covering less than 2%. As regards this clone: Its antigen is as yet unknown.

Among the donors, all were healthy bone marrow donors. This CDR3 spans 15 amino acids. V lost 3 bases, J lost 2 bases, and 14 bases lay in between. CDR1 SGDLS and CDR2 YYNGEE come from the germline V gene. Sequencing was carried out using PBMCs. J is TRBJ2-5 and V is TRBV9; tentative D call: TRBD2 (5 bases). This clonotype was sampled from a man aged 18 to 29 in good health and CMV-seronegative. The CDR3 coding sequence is TGTGCCAGCAGCGGAGGGCACGGGAATCAAGAGACCCAGTACTTC. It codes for CASSGGHGNQETQYF.